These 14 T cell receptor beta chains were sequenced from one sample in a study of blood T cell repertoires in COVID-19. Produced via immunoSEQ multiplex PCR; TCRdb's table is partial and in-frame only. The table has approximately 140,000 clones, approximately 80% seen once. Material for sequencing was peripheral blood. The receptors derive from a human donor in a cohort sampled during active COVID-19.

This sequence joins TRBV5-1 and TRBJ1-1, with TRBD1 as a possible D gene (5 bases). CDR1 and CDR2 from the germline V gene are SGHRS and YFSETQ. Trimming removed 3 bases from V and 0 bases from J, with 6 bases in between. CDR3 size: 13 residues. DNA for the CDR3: TGCGCCAGCAGCTCCAGGGTGAACACTGAAGCTTTCTTT. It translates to CASSSRVNTEAFF.

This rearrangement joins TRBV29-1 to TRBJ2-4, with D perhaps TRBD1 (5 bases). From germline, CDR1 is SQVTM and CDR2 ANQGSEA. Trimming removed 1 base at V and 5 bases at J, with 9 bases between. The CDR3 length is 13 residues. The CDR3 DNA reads TGCAGCGTTGAAGGAGGCAGGGAAAACATTCAGTACTTC. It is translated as CSVEGGRENIQYF.

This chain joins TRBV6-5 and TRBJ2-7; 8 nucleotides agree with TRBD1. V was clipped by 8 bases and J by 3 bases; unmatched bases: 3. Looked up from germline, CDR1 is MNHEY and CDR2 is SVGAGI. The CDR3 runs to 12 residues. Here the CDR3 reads CASRDRSYEQYF. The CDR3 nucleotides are TGTGCCAGCCGGGACAGGAGCTACGAGCAGTACTTC.

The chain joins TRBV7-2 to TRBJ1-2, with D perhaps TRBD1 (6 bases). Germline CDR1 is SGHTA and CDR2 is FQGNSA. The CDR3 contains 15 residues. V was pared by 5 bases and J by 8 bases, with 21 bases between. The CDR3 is CASSPRQETRGGYTF. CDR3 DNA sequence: TGTGCCAGCAGCCCTCGACAGGAGACGAGAGGAGGCTACACCTTC.

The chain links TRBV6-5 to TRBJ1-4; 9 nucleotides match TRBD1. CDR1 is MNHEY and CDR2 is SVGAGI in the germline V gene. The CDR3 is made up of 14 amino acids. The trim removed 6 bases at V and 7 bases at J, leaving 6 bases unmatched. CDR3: CASRPGTGFEKLFF. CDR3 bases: TGTGCCAGCAGACCAGGGACAGGGTTTGAAAAACTGTTTTTT.

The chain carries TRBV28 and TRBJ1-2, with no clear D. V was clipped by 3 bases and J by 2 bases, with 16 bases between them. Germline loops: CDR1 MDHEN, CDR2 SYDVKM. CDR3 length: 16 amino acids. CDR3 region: CASSLFRGGINYGYTF. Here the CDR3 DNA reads TGTGCCAGCAGTTTGTTCCGGGGAGGGATCAACTATGGCTACACCTTC.

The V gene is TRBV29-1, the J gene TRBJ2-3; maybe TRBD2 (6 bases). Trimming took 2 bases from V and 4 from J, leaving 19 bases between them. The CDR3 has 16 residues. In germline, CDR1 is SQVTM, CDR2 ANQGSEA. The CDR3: CSVESGAGLRADTQYF. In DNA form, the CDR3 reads TGCAGCGTTGAAAGTGGGGCGGGGCTGAGGGCAGATACGCAGTATTTT.

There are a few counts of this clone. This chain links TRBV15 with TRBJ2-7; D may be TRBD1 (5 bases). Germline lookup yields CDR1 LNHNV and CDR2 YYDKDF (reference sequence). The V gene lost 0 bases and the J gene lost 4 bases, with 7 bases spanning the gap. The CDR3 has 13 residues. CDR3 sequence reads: CATSRDPGYEQYF. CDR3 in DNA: TGTGCCACCAGCAGAGATCCAGGGTACGAGCAGTACTTC.

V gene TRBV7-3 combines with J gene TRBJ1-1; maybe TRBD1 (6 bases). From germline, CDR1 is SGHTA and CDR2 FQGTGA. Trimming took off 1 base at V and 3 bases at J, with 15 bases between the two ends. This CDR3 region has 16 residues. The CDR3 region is CASSLNPGVRHTEAFF. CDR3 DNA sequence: TGTGCCAGCAGCTTAAACCCAGGGGTCCGGCACACTGAAGCTTTCTTT.

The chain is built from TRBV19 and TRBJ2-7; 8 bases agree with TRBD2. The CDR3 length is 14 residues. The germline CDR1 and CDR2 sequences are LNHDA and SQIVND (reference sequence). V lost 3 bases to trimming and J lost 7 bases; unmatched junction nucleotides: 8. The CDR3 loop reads CASSMAGGRGEQYF. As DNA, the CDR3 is TGTGCCAGTAGTATGGCGGGGGGCCGGGGAGAGCAGTACTTC.

The CDR3 region is CASSWRGRGSGYTF. The CDR3 region has the DNA TGTGCCAGCAGCTGGAGGGGGAGGGGCAGTGGCTACACCTTC. V gene TRBV5-6 combines with J gene TRBJ1-2; perhaps TRBD1 as D (6 bases). Trimming shortened V by 3 bases and J by 7 bases, and 16 bases separated the two germline ends. The CDR3 consists of 14 residues. CDR1 is SGHDT, CDR2 YYEEEE, per germline.

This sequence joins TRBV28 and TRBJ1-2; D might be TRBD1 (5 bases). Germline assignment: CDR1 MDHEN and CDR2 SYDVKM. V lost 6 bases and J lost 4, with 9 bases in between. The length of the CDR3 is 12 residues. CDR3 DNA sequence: TGTGCCAGCAGCTCTGGGGCCTATGGCTACACCTTC. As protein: CASSSGAYGYTF.

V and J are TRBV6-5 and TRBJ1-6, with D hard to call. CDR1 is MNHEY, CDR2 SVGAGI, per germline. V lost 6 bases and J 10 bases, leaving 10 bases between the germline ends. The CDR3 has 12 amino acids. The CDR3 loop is CASREGQSPLHF. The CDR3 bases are TGTGCCAGCAGGGAGGGTCAGTCACCCCTCCACTTT.

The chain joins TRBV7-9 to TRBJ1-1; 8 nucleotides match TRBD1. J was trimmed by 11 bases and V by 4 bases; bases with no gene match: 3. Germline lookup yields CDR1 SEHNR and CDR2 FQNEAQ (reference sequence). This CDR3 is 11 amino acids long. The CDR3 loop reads CASSSRDRAFF. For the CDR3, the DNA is TGTGCCAGCAGCTCCCGGGACAGGGCTTTCTTT.